These T cell receptor beta chains were read from a single sample in a study of blood T cell repertoires in COVID-19. Profiled with immunoSEQ multiplex PCR; TCRdb holds only in-frame clones, not every one. Of about 200,000 clones listed, approximately 82% are singletons. Sequencing was carried out using peripheral blood. The receptor source for this set is a human donor with acute or convalescent COVID-19. The donor label of this sample is uncertain. The CDR3 runs from the conserved cysteine through the conserved F or W. Clone size is given for some rows only: seen once, a few or many times, or a class if the clone is expanded.

v_call	j_call	clone_size	cdr3_aa
TRBV9	TRBJ2-7	NA	CASSVGGAKHYEQYF
TRBV11-2	TRBJ2-7	NA	CASSLVGQGGYEQYF
TRBV2	TRBJ1-2	NA	CASSERSMNYGYTF
TRBV7-9	TRBJ1-1	few	CASSYAGALTGAFF
TRBV5-1	TRBJ1-1	NA	CASSLESAGLAGAFF
TRBV9	TRBJ1-5	NA	CASSPTGGAQPQHF
TRBV24-1	TRBJ2-5	once	CATRRGLAGQETQYF
TRBV7-2	TRBJ1-2	NA	CASSPGLFGYGYTF
TRBV3-1/TRBV3-2	TRBJ1-1	NA	CASSQDRGRGGTEAFF
TRBV7-7	TRBJ1-1	NA	CASSLFPGGDTEAFF
TRBV18	TRBJ2-3	once	CASSPTSGREDTQYF
TRBV5-4	TRBJ2-7	NA	CASSATSGGAYEQYF
TRBV5-6	TRBJ2-2	few	CASSFRDRGFAGELFF
TRBV28	TRBJ2-5	NA	CASSSGDKTQYF
TRBV9	TRBJ2-1	NA	CASSVGSSGSFNEQFF
TRBV18	TRBJ2-7	few	CASSSPFGTGAYEQYF
TRBV5-1	TRBJ1-1	NA	CASSLQGRDTEAFF
TRBV27	TRBJ2-5	NA	CASSLAGGAETQYF
TRBV29-1	TRBJ2-2	NA	CSVEGLAGNTGELFF
TRBV5-1	TRBJ2-5	NA	CASSPIDISTPLETQYF
TRBV27	TRBJ2-7	few	CASSSDRVAYEQYF
TRBV7-2	TRBJ1-5	NA	CASSPRSGGRAAQHF
TRBV5-8	TRBJ2-5	NA	CASSLARQSQETQYF
TRBV12-3/TRBV12-4	TRBJ2-7	NA	CASSLRTGYEQYF
TRBV19	TRBJ2-2	NA	CASSGQGYILPGELFF